The subject of this entry is one T cell receptor (beta chain). Its antigen is currently unknown. The data derive from a study of blood T cells in healthy people across ages. Study results and caveats: A strong correlation between TCR beta diversity and naive T cell percentage was seen.

Combining a sample-barcoded 5' primer with a J-beta primer mix, a second PCR ran for roughly 7 to 12 cycles. TCRdb re-called the 5' RACE reads through MiXCR, storing one row per CDR3 protein. The table lists over a million distinct CDR3 sequences, approximately 39% of them singletons. The CDR3 covers 15 residues. With V trimmed by 4 bases and J by 9 bases, 11 bases remained unmatched. Germline V gives CDR1 LGHNA, CDR2 YSLEER. The origin of this receptor is a young woman in good health. This rearrangement joins TRBV4-3 to TRBJ2-1, with TRBD1 matching over 8 bases. Sequencing was done on a sample of blood. CDR3 bases: TGCGCCAGCAGCCCCGGACAGGGATGGGCCAGTGAGCAGTTCTTC. This encodes CASSPGQGWASEQFF.